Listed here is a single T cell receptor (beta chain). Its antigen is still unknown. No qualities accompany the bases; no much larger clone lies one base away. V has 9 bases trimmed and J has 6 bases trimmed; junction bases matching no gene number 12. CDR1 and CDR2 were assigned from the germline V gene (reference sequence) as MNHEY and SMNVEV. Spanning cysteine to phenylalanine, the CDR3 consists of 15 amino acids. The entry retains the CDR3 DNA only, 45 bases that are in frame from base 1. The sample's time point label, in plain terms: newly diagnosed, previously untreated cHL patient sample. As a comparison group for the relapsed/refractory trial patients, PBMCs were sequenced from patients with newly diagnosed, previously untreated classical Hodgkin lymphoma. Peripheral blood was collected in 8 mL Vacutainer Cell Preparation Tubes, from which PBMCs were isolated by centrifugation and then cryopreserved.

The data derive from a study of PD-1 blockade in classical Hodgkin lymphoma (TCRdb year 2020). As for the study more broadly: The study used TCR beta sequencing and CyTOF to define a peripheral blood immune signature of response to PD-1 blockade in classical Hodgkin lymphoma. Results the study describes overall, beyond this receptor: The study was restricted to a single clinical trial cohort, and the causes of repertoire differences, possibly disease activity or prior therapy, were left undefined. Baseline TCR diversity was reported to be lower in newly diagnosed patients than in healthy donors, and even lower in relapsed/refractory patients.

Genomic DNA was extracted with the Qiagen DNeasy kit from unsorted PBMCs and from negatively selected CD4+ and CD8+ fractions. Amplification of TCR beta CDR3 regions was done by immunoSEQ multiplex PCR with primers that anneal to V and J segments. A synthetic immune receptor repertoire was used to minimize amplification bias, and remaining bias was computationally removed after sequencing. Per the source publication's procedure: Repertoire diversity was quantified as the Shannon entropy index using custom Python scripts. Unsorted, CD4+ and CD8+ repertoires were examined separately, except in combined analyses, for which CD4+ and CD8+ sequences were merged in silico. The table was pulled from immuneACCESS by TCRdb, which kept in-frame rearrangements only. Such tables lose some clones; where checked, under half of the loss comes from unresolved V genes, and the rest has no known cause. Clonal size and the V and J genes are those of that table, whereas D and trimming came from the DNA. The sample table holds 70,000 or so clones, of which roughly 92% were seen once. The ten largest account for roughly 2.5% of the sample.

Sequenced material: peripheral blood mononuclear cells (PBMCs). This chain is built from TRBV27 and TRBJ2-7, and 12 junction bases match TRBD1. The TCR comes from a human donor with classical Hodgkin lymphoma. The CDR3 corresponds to CASSYGDRGLIEQYF. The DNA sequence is TGTGCCAGTTCGTACGGGGACAGGGGGCTTATCGAGCAGTACTTC.